This T cell receptor beta chain was identified during a study of CD8 T cells in Susac syndrome (dated by TCRdb to the late 2010s). For the study in its entirety: Of the Susac syndrome patients who were sequenced, six had clinically active disease and roughly 8 were in clinical remission. At the time of blood withdrawal, Susac syndrome patients were either therapy-naive, taking corticosteroids (with some also receiving IVIg), or on IVIg alone. The study used repertoire sequencing to test whether antigen drove CD8+ T cell activation and differentiation in Susac syndrome. The study compared CD8+ T cell repertoire clonality among 12 healthy donors, around 14 Susac syndrome patients and some 16 multiple sclerosis patients. What the research found in general, with its limitations: Clonal expansion was observed in Susac syndrome CD8+ repertoires, with the highest expansion in CD8+ TEMRA cells and greater expansion in clinically active than in remitting patients. The TCR sequencing and HLA analysis was acknowledged to have included a relatively small number of individuals. Over 15 Susac-specific public clones were identified in the total CD8+ repertoire, and about 5 Susac-specific public clones were identified in the CD8+ TEMRA repertoire.

Trimming leaves V shorter by 4 bases and J shorter by 0 bases, with the junction holding 6 bases beyond the gene matches. The CDR3 measures 15 amino acids from cysteine to phenylalanine. Of all the DNA, just the CDR3 is kept, 45 bases in frame from base 1. The germline V gene encodes CDR1 SGDLS and CDR2 YYNGEE. Peripheral blood CD8+ and CD4+ T cells from healthy donors, Susac syndrome patients and multiple sclerosis patients were profiled by high-throughput TCR beta sequencing. Susac syndrome patients met recently defined diagnostic criteria for definite or probable disease. Bulk CD8+ and CD4+ T cells were purified by magnetic negative isolation, while CD8+ TEMRA cells were enriched using FACS. Blood was drawn into EDTA tubes, processed within 24 hours, and PBMCs were isolated by density gradient centrifugation. PBMCs intended for TCR sequencing were cryopreserved in liquid nitrogen and were subsequently thawed in a 37 degrees C water bath. The sorted or isolated CD4+, CD8+ and CD8+ TEMRA cells reached a purity of at least 90%.

RNA was extracted using the RNeasy kit, and about 0.45 to 1 ug of the RNA was reverse transcribed with random hexamers. TCR beta CDR3 regions were amplified with the immunoSEQ multiplex PCR assay covering 54 Vbeta and 13 Jbeta segments. PCR amplification bias was corrected by using a synthetic template baseline for primer optimization and computational correction. Per the original workflow: Reads were annotated to V, D and J genes according to IMGT and were analyzed with immunoSEQ Analyzer, with only productive sequences retained. Clonality was computed as one minus Shannon entropy normalized by log2 of the number of productive unique sequences. For each patient and control, public and private clones were evaluated within the 100 most prevalent clones. Clones were defined as Susac-specific if absent from the healthy and MS cohorts, from over a thousand published viral clones and from other ImmuneACCESS disease sequences. TCRdb reanalyzed the raw reads on its own, using fastp at Q25 for trimming and MiXCR for clone calling, and kept in-frame beta chains. One record per CDR3 amino acid sequence lists the most common genes and DNA. The V and J calls were determined by TCRdb, not by the authors. For this sample the table gives nearly 110,000 distinct CDR3 sequences, of which roughly 94% were detected only once. In total, the top ten clones hold around 0.41% of the sample.

In regard to this clonotype: Its antigen remains unidentified. Base qualities are not recorded, but no much larger clone differs from it by a single base.

This chain is built from TRBV9 and TRBJ2-7; TRBD1 lines up with 8 middle nucleotides. The sequence was collected from a human donor with Susac syndrome. The sample consisted of CD8+ T cells from PBMCs. The CDR3: CASSFGQGPSYEQYF. The DNA is as follows: TGTGCCAGCAGCTTCGGACAGGGTCCCTCCTACGAGCAGTACTTC.